This TCR beta chain derives from a study of T cells in Graves' hyperthyroidism and ophthalmopathy. Background on the study: Peripheral blood was secured at the point of initial diagnosis, before any treatment.

Germline V lookup: CDR1 LNHNV, CDR2 YYDKDF (reference sequence). V gave up 3 bases and J gave up 8 bases, with 13 bases separating them. The CDR3 spans 13 residues. It was RNA transcripts that yielded the amplified TCR beta CDR3 regions. RT-PCR in the first round (using the HTBI primer set) targeted the TCR CDR3. TCRdb recomputed calls from the multiplex PCR reads with MiXCR, one row per CDR3 protein. The repertoire includes around 300,000 distinct CDR3 sequences, around 14% of them detected once, and around 23% sits in the top ten. The sequenced sample was blood. This clonotype was sampled from a woman aged 25 to 39 with Graves' hyperthyroidism. This rearrangement joins TRBV15 to TRBJ1-1; D remains ambiguous. In nucleotides, the CDR3 is TGTGCCACCAGCAGGACGGCGACTGAAGAAGCTTTCTTT. Amino acids: CATSRTATEEAFF. Full variable domain (outside the CDR3, taken from reference TRBV15 and TRBJ1-1): DAMVIQNPRYQVTQFGKPVTLSCSQTLNHNVMYWYQQKSSQAPKLLFHYYDKDFNNEADTPDNFQSRRPNTSFCFLDIRSPGLGDTAMYLCATSRTATEEAFFGQGTRLTVV.